This TCR beta chain is from a study of CD8 T cells in Susac syndrome. RNA, at roughly 0.45 to 1 ug, was reverse transcribed with random hexamers. TCRdb recomputed calls from the immunoSEQ multiplex PCR reads with MiXCR, one row per CDR3 protein. The sample records approximately 150,000 distinct CDR3 sequences, roughly 95% being singletons. In blood CD8+ and CD4+ T cells, TCR beta underwent sequencing. It was negative isolation that provided the CD8+ and CD4+ T cells, whereas TEMRA cells were enriched by FACS. Germline CDR1 DFQATT, CDR2 SNEGSKA (reference sequence). This CDR3 spans 12 amino acids. The V end lost 3 bases, the J end lost 4 bases, and 7 bases lay between the germline ends.

The source is a human donor with multiple sclerosis. Sequenced: CD4+ T cells from PBMCs. The rearrangement uses TRBV20-1 and TRBJ1-5; D gene ambiguous. The CDR3 region is CSASGRNQPQHF. Here the CDR3 DNA reads TGCAGTGCTAGCGGGAGAAATCAGCCCCAGCATTTT.